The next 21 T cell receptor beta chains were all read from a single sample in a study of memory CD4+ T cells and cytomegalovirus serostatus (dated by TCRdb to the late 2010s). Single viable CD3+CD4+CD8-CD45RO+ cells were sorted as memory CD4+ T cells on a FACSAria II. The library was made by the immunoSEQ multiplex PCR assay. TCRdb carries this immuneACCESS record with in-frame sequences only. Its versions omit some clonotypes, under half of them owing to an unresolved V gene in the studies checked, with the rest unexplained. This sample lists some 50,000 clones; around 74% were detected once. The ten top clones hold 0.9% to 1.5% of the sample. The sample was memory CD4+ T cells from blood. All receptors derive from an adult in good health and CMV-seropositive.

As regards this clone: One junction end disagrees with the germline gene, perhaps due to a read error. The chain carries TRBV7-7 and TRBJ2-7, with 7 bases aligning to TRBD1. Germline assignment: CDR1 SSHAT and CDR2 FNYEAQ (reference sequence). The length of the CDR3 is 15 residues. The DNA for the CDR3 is TGTGCTAGCAGCTTAGGGGACAGTACCTTCTACGAGCAGTACTTC. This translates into CASSLGDSTFYEQYF. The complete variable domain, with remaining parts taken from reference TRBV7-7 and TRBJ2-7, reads GAGVSQSPRYKVTKRGQDVTLRCDPISSHATLYWYQQALGQGPEFLTYFNYEAQPDKSGLPSDRFSAERPEGSISTLTIQRTEQRDSAMYRCASSLGDSTFYEQYFGPGTRLTVT.

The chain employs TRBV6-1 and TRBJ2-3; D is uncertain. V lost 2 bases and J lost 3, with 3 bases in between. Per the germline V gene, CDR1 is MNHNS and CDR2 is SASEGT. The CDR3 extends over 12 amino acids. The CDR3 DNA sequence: TGTGCCAGCAGTGAACATACAGATACGCAGTATTTT. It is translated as CASSEHTDTQYF.

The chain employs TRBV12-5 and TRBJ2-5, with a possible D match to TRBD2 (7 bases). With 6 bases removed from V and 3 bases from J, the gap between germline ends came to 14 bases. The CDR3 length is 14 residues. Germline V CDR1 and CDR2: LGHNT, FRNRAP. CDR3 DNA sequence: TGTGCTAGTGGAAGTGGAGGGGGGGAAGAGACCCAGTACTTC. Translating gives CASGSGGGEETQYF.

The CDR3 region has the DNA TGTGCCAGCAGCCCGGGGACTAGCGGCGGGGAAGATACGCAGTATTTT. Translated: CASSPGTSGGEDTQYF. This rearrangement joins TRBV14 to TRBJ2-3; 11 bases align to TRBD2. CDR3 size: 16 residues. V dropped 4 bases and J dropped 5; count of bases not matched to a gene: 8. The V gene's germline CDR1 is SGHDN and CDR2 FVKESK. The complete variable domain, with remaining parts taken from reference TRBV14 and TRBJ2-3, reads EAGVTQFPSHSVIEKGQTVTLRCDPISGHDNLYWYRRVMGKEIKFLLHFVKESKQDESGMPNNRFLAERTGGTYSTLKVQPAELEDSGVYFCASSPGTSGGEDTQYFGPGTRLTVL.

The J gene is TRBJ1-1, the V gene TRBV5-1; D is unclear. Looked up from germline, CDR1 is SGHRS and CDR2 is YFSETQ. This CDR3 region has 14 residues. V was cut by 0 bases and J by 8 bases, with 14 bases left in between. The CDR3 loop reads CASSLGPVIGEAFF. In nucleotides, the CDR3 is TGCGCCAGCAGCTTGGGTCCGGTTATTGGCGAAGCTTTCTTT. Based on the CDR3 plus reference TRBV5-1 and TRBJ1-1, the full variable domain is KAGVTQTPRYLIKTRGQQVTLSCSPISGHRSVSWYQQTPGQGLQFLFEYFSETQRNKGNFPGRFSGRQFSNSRSEMNVSTLELGDSALYLCASSLGPVIGEAFFGQGTRLTVV.

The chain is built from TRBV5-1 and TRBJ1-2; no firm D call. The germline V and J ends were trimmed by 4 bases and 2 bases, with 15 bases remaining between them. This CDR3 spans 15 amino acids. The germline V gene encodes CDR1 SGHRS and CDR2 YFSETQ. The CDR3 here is CASSQNRAENYGYTF. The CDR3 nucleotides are TGCGCCAGCAGCCAGAATAGGGCAGAAAACTATGGCTACACCTTC.

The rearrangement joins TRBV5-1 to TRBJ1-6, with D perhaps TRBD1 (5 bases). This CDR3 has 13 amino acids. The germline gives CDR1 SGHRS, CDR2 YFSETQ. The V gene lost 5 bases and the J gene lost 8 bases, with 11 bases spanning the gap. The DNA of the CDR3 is TGCGCCAGCAGACAGGAGTTAGATTCACCCCTCCACTTT. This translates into CASRQELDSPLHF. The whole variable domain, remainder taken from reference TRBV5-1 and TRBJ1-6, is KAGVTQTPRYLIKTRGQQVTLSCSPISGHRSVSWYQQTPGQGLQFLFEYFSETQRNKGNFPGRFSGRQFSNSRSEMNVSTLELGDSALYLCASRQELDSPLHFGNGTRLTVT.

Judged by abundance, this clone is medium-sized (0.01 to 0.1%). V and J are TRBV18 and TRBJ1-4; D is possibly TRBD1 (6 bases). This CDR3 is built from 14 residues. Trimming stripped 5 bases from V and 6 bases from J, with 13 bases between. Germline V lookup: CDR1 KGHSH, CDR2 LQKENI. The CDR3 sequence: CASSSGARHEKLFF. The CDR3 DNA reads TGTGCCAGCTCATCGGGGGCTAGGCATGAAAAACTGTTTTTT.

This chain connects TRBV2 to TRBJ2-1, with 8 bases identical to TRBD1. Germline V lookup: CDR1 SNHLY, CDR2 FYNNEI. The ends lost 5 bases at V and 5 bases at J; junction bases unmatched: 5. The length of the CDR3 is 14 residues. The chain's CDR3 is CASSNRGNNNEQFF. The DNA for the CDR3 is TGTGCCAGCAGTAACAGGGGGAACAACAATGAGCAGTTCTTC.

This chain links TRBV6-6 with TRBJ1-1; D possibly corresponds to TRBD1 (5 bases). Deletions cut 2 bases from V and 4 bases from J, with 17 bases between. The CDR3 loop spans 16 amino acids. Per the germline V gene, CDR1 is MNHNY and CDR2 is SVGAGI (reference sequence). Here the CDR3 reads CASSYEVTGQGTEAFF. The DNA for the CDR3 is TGTGCCAGCAGTTACGAAGTAACGGGGCAGGGCACTGAAGCTTTCTTT.

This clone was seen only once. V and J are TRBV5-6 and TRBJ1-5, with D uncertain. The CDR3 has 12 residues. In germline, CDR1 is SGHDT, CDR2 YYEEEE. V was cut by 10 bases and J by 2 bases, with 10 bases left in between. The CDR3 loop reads CAVKPCNQPQHF. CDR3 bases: TGTGCCGTCAAACCTTGCAATCAGCCCCAGCATTTT.

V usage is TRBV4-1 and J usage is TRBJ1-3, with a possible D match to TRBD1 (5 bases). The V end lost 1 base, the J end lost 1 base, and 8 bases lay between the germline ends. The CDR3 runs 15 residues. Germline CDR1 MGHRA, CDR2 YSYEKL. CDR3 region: CASSQGSGSGNTIYF. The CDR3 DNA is TGCGCCAGCAGCCAAGGATCAGGGTCTGGAAACACCATATATTTT.

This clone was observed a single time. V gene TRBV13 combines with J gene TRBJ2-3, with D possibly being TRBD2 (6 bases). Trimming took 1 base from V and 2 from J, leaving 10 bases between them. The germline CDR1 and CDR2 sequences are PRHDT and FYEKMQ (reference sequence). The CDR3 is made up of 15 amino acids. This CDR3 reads CASSLEGLPTDTQYF. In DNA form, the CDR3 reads TGTGCCAGCAGCTTAGAGGGACTCCCCACAGATACGCAGTATTTT.

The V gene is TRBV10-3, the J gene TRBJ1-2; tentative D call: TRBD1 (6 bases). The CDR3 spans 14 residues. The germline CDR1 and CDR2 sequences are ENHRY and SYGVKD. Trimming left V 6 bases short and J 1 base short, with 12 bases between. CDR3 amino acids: CAIRPDSLNYGYTF. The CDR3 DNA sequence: TGTGCCATCAGACCGGACAGTCTTAACTATGGCTACACCTTC.

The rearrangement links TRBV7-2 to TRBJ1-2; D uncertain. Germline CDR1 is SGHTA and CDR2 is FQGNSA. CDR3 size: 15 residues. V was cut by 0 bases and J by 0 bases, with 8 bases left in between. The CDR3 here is CASSLAQRANYGYTF. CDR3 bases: TGTGCCAGCAGCTTAGCACAGCGAGCTAACTATGGCTACACCTTC.

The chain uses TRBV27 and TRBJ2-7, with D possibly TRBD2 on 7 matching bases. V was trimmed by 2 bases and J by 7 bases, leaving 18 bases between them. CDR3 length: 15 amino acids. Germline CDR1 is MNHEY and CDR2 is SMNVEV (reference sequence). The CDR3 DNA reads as TGTGCCAGCAGTTTAGTTGCGGGGGCCTCGGAGGAGCAGTACTTC. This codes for CASSLVAGASEEQYF.

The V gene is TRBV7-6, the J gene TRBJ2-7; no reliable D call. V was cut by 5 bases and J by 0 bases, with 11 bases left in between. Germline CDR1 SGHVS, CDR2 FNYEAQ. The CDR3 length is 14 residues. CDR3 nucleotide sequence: TGTGCCAGCAGCCAACGAAGGAGCTCCTACGAGCAGTACTTC. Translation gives CASSQRRSSYEQYF.

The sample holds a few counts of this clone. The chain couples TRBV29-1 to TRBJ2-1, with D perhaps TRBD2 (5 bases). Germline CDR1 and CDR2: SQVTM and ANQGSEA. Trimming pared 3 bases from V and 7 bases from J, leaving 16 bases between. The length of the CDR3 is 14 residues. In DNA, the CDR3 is TGCAGCGTTGAGCGGACCCGAGGGCAAAATGAGCAGTTCTTC. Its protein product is CSVERTRGQNEQFF.

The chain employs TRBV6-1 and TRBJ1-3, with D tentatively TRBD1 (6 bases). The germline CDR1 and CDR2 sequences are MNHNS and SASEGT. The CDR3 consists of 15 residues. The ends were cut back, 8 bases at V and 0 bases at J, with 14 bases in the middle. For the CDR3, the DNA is TGTGCCAGCGTAAGGGGGGCATACTCTGGAAACACCATATATTTT. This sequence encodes CASVRGAYSGNTIYF.

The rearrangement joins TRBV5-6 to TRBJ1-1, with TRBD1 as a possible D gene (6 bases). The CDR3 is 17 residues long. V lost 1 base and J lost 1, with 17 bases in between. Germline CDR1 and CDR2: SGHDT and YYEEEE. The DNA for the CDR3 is TGTGCCAGCAGCTTGCAGATAACGGGGGCCGGGAACACTGAAGCTTTCTTT. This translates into CASSLQITGAGNTEAFF.

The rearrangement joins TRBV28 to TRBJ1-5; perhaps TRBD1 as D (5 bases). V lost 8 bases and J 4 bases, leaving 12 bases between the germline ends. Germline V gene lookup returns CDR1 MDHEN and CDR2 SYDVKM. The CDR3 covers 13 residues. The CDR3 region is CASRRTTNQPQHF. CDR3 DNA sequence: TGTGCCAGCCGCAGGACAACGAATCAGCCCCAGCATTTT.